The 12 T cell receptor beta chains below come from one sample, sequenced in a study of T cells in tuberculosis. TCRdb's copy holds only in-frame clones and misses some; the assay was immunoSEQ multiplex PCR. The sample has 35,000 to 45,000 clones, 90% to 95% seen once. Sequenced input: PBMCs. The receptor set was obtained from a donor aged 10 to 29 with latent tuberculosis or without tuberculosis infection. Some clones in this sample may be carry-over from other donors' samples.

The chain has TRBV19 and TRBJ2-7; 7 bases match TRBD1. Per germline, CDR1 LNHDA and CDR2 SQIVND (reference sequence). The V gene end was trimmed by 7 bases and the J gene end by 5 bases; junction bases not matched to a gene: 11. This CDR3 spans 14 amino acids. Written as DNA, the CDR3 is TGTGCCAGTAAGGCGACAGGGATAATCGACGAGCAGTACTTC. This codes for CASKATGIIDEQYF. The full variable domain, in which reference TRBV19 and TRBJ2-7 provide the parts outside the CDR3, is DGGITQSPKYLFRKEGQNVTLSCEQNLNHDAMYWYRQDPGQGLRLIYYSQIVNDFQKGDIAEGYSVSREKKESFPLTVTSAQKNPTAFYLCASKATGIIDEQYFGPGTRLTVT.

J is TRBJ2-3 and V is TRBV5-4, with D unresolved. Germline V gives CDR1 SGHNT, CDR2 YYREEE (reference sequence). The V gene lost 3 bases and the J gene lost 6 bases, with 11 bases spanning the gap. The CDR3 sequence is 13 residues long. CDR3 sequence (DNA): TGTGCCAGCAGCTATAAATCCGGGGATACGCAGTATTTT. Its translation: CASSYKSGDTQYF.

The genes are TRBV5-4 and TRBJ1-1; 12 nucleotides align to TRBD1. CDR1 and CDR2 from the germline V gene are SGHNT and YYREEE (reference sequence). This CDR3 spans 16 amino acids. The ends lost 0 bases at V and 4 bases at J; junction bases unmatched: 4. The DNA of the CDR3 is TGTGCCAGCAGCTTGGGGGGGACAGGGGGCGGCACTGAAGCTTTCTTT. Its translation: CASSLGGTGGGTEAFF.

V gene TRBV27 combines with J gene TRBJ1-2; D is perhaps TRBD1 (5 bases). The CDR3 runs 14 residues. Trimming stripped 3 bases from V and 0 bases from J, with 8 bases between. The germline gives CDR1 MNHEY, CDR2 SMNVEV (reference sequence). CDR3 sequence (DNA): TGTGCCAGCAGTTTGACAGTTTCTAACTATGGCTACACCTTC. Amino acid sequence: CASSLTVSNYGYTF.

This rearrangement joins TRBV11-2 to TRBJ2-2; D is uncertain. V was pared by 1 base and J by 7 bases, with 4 bases between. The CDR3 totals 12 residues. Germline CDR1 SGHAT, CDR2 FQNNGV. CDR3 sequence reads: CASSLAGGELFF. The CDR3 DNA reads TGTGCCAGCAGCTTAGCGGGCGGGGAGCTGTTTTTT. The entire variable domain, with the rest obtained from reference TRBV11-2 and TRBJ2-2, is as follows: EAGVAQSPRYKIIEKRQSVAFWCNPISGHATLYWYQQILGQGPKLLIQFQNNGVVDDSQLPKDRFSAERLKGVDSTLKIQPAKLEDSAVYLCASSLAGGELFFGEGSRLTVL.

This chain connects TRBV2 to TRBJ2-3; 11 positions match TRBD2. This CDR3 contains 18 residues. Germline CDR1 SNHLY, CDR2 FYNNEI. The ends lost 3 bases at V and 0 bases at J; junction bases unmatched: 8. The CDR3 region is CASSDLASGGTSTDTQYF. In DNA, the CDR3 is TGTGCCAGCAGTGATTTGGCTAGCGGGGGGACTAGCACAGATACGCAGTATTTT.

The chain links TRBV2 to TRBJ1-4; tentatively, D is TRBD1 (5 bases). This CDR3 is built from 14 residues. Trimming stripped 4 bases from V and 10 bases from J, with 16 bases between. Looked up from germline, CDR1 is SNHLY and CDR2 is FYNNEI. As DNA, the CDR3 is TGTGCCAGCAGTGGGGGACTTCTTTTTGGAAAACTGTTTTTT. This gives the protein CASSGGLLFGKLFF. The full variable domain, with the rest looked up from reference TRBV2 and TRBJ1-4, is EPEVTQTPSHQVTQMGQEVILRCVPISNHLYFYWYRQILGQKVEFLVSFYNNEISEKSEIFDDQFSVERPDGSNFTLKIRSTKLEDSAMYFCASSGGLLFGKLFFGSGTQLSVL.

The CDR3 nucleotides read TGTGCCAGCAGCCAAGAAAATACTGTGACAGGAGAAGCTTTCTTT. Translating it yields CASSQENTVTGEAFF. The chain links TRBV14 to TRBJ1-1; possible D gene TRBD1, 6 bases. Germline CDR1 SGHDN, CDR2 FVKESK. The CDR3 covers 15 residues. Trimming pared 0 bases from V and 8 bases from J, leaving 16 bases between.

The chain employs TRBV4-1 and TRBJ2-1; the D gene is possibly TRBD1 (6 bases). The length of the CDR3 is 14 residues. V lost 4 bases and J lost 6, with 13 bases in between. Germline loops: CDR1 MGHRA, CDR2 YSYEKL. The DNA of the CDR3 is TGCGCCAGCAGCCGCCTACAGGGTACCAATGAGCAGTTCTTC. Its translation is CASSRLQGTNEQFF.

This chain joins TRBV2 and TRBJ2-3; D remains ambiguous. Per germline, CDR1 SNHLY and CDR2 FYNNEI. The CDR3 consists of 14 residues. Trimming took off 0 bases at V and 2 bases at J, with 6 bases between the two ends. CDR3: CASSEAVVTDTQYF. In DNA form, the CDR3 reads TGTGCCAGCAGTGAAGCGGTAGTCACAGATACGCAGTATTTT.

The rearrangement joins TRBV5-1 to TRBJ1-1; D call uncertain. This CDR3 is built from 12 residues. The germline CDR1 and CDR2 sequences are SGHRS and YFSETQ. V gave up 2 bases and J gave up 4 bases, with 6 bases separating them. The CDR3 bases are TGCGCCAGCAGCTTCTATGGCACTGAAGCTTTCTTT. Translated: CASSFYGTEAFF.

The chain recombines TRBV2 with TRBJ2-7; 10 positions match TRBD2. Trimming took 5 bases from V and 4 from J; bases not matched to a gene: 8. CDR3 length: 15 residues. Germline values: CDR1 SNHLY, CDR2 FYNNEI. As DNA, the CDR3 is TGTGCCAGCAGTCCACTAGCGGGAAATAGGTACGAGCAGTACTTC. This sequence encodes CASSPLAGNRYEQYF.